Sequencing of this TCR beta chain was carried out in a study of blood T cell repertoires in COVID-19. For the study at large: Material from acute and convalescent COVID-19 was sourced from the United States, Italy and Spain. Sources were T cells, B-cell-depleted T cells, or PBMCs; the material itself was cDNA or gDNA.

The V and J ends lost 3 bases and 1 base, in that order; junction bases with no gene match: 4. Germline loops: CDR1 SGDLS, CDR2 YYNGEE. This CDR3 has 16 amino acids. Under the authors' procedure: It was from reference gene primer amplification that nucleated cell counts were estimated. Using immunoSEQ multiplex PCR, the repertoire was profiled, and TCRdb retains in-frame clones only, with some absent. The DNA was the basis for D and trimming; V, J and clone size are from that table. This sample has about 230,000 clones; around 80% occur once, and the top ten carry approximately 1.3%. This clone was recorded a few times.

This sequence originates from a woman aged 40-49 years who had recovered from COVID-19. The chain joins TRBV9 to TRBJ1-4; 9 bases agree with TRBD1. Sample: peripheral blood. CDR3 residues: CASSGGQGITNEKLFF. CDR3 DNA sequence: TGTGCCAGCAGCGGAGGACAGGGGATAACTAATGAAAAACTGTTTTTT.